Below, 17 T cell receptor beta chains from the same sample are listed, as sequenced in a study of blood T cells in healthy people across ages. The second PCR ran roughly 7 to 12 cycles with a sample-barcoded 5' primer and J-beta primers. TCRdb redid the calling of the 5' RACE reads with MiXCR, one entry per CDR3 protein. The data contain over 950,000 distinct CDR3 sequences, less than 45% of them singletons. The sequencing input was blood. Every receptor here comes from a man aged 18 to 30 in good health.

In this sample, this clonotype turned up a few times. The J gene is TRBJ2-2, the V gene TRBV20-1, with TRBD2 matching over 11 bases. V lost 1 base and J lost 9; bases outside the gene matches: 4. In germline, CDR1 is DFQATT, CDR2 SNEGSKA (reference sequence). The CDR3 sequence is 14 residues long. In nucleotides, the CDR3 is TGCAGTGCTAGAGCTAGCGGGGGGAACCGGGAGCTGTTTTTT. It specifies CSARASGGNRELFF.

Comment on this clonotype: One end of the junction fails to match germline, which may point to a read error. The chain joins TRBV5-1 to TRBJ2-1; TRBD1 might be the D (6 bases). The CDR3 covers 14 residues. Germline V lookup: CDR1 SGHRS, CDR2 YFSETQ. This CDR3 is CASSLDSPHNEQFF. The CDR3 DNA follows: TGCGCCAGCAGTTTGGACAGCCCTCACAATGAGCAGTTCTTC.

As to this clonotype: A clone one base away is much larger, so this may be a read error. V and J are TRBV4-2 and TRBJ2-7, with D possibly being TRBD1 or TRBD2 (5 bases each). Trimming removed 4 bases at V and 7 bases at J, with 20 bases between. Germline values: CDR1 LGHNA, CDR2 YNFKEQ. CDR3 length equals 15 residues. The CDR3 sequence: CASSPVGVRYNEQYF. The CDR3 DNA is TGTGCCAGCAGCCCAGTGGGGGTACGATACAATGAGCAGTACTTC.

This clonotype was counted only a few times. The rearrangement uses TRBV19 and TRBJ1-6, with D tentatively TRBD1 (6 bases). Germline assignment: CDR1 LNHDA and CDR2 SQIVND (reference sequence). CDR3 length: 15 residues. Trimming pared 3 bases from V and 0 bases from J, leaving 6 bases between. CDR3 region: CASSMTGSYNSPLHF. The CDR3, as DNA: TGTGCCAGTAGTATGACAGGCTCCTATAATTCACCCCTCCACTTT.

This clonotype has just a few counts. V is TRBV7-9 and J is TRBJ2-4; D might be TRBD1 (6 bases). Germline CDR1 and CDR2: SEHNR and FQNEAQ (reference sequence). This CDR3 is built from 15 residues. V was shortened by 5 bases and J by 5 bases, with 16 bases between the two germline ends. Here the CDR3 DNA reads TGTGCCAGCAGCGTTGGTGGACAGCCACAAAACATTCAGTACTTC. Residues: CASSVGGQPQNIQYF.

The chain recombines TRBV19 with TRBJ1-5; no firm D call. CDR1 is LNHDA and CDR2 is SQIVND in the germline V gene (reference sequence). The CDR3 contains 13 residues. Trimming cost V 7 bases and J 4 bases, with 11 bases left between them. The CDR3 loop reads CASITSLNQPQHF. In DNA, the CDR3 is TGTGCCAGTATCACGTCCCTTAATCAGCCCCAGCATTTT.

The rearrangement links TRBV6-5 to TRBJ1-2, with 7 bases identical to TRBD1. The CDR3 spans 13 residues. V shed 6 bases, J shed 8 bases, and the junction held 9 bases outside the gene matches. Germline CDR1 and CDR2: MNHEY and SVGAGI. The CDR3 coding sequence is TGTGCCAGCAGGGAAAAGGGGGCGGGGGGCTACACCTTC. It is translated as CASREKGAGGYTF.

The gene calls are TRBV18 and TRBJ1-3; 10 nucleotides align to TRBD1. The germline CDR1 and CDR2 sequences are KGHSH and LQKENI. After removal of 3 bases from V and 7 bases from J, the junction contained 3 bases not matched to a gene. The CDR3 is 14 residues long. Written as DNA, the CDR3 is TGTGCCAGCTCACCTGCGGGACAGGGGAACACCATATATTTT. Amino acid sequence: CASSPAGQGNTIYF.

The chain combines TRBV9 with TRBJ2-7, with D perhaps TRBD2 (6 bases). The CDR3 is 15 residues long. The V and J ends lost 0 bases and 6 bases respectively, with 16 bases between them. Per germline, CDR1 SGDLS and CDR2 YYNGEE. CDR3 in DNA: TGTGCCAGCAGCGTAGGCGGGGACGGACACGGCGAGCAGTACTTC. Translation gives CASSVGGDGHGEQYF.

The V gene is TRBV2, the J gene TRBJ2-1, with 10 nucleotides matching TRBD1. The CDR3 has 17 residues. From germline, CDR1 is SNHLY and CDR2 FYNNEI. J gave up 6 bases and V 2 bases, and 10 bases lay outside the gene matches. The CDR3 spells CASSESVDRGRVNEQFF. DNA for the CDR3: TGTGCCAGCAGTGAATCGGTCGACAGGGGGCGGGTCAATGAGCAGTTCTTC. Based on the CDR3 plus reference TRBV2 and TRBJ2-1, the full variable domain is EPEVTQTPSHQVTQMGQEVILRCVPISNHLYFYWYRQILGQKVEFLVSFYNNEISEKSEIFDDQFSVERPDGSNFTLKIRSTKLEDSAMYFCASSESVDRGRVNEQFFGPGTRLTVL.

This sequence joins TRBV25-1 and TRBJ1-2, with 7 bases matching TRBD1. The CDR3 is 13 residues long. From germline, CDR1 is MGHDK and CDR2 SYGVNS. The ends lost 7 bases at V and 4 bases at J; junction bases unmatched: 6. The CDR3 coding sequence is TGTGCCAGCACAGGGGGACTCCTCTATGGCTACACCTTC. This sequence encodes CASTGGLLYGYTF.

The V and J genes are TRBV6-6 and TRBJ1-1; TRBD1 might be the D (5 bases). Trimming pared 2 bases from V and 10 bases from J, leaving 11 bases between. Germline assignment: CDR1 MNHNY and CDR2 SVGAGI (reference sequence). The CDR3 covers 12 residues. The CDR3 DNA reads as TGTGCCAGCAGTTACCTGGGGGGAAGAGCTTTCTTT. It is translated as CASSYLGGRAFF.

In this sample, this clonotype turned up a few times. V usage is TRBV29-1 and J usage is TRBJ2-7; either TRBD1 or TRBD2 may fit D (5 bases each). Germline V lookup: CDR1 SQVTM, CDR2 ANQGSEA. The CDR3 has 15 amino acids. The V gene lost 0 bases and the J gene lost 0 bases, with 12 bases spanning the gap. The CDR3 reads CSVEDRGSNSYEQYF. The CDR3 bases are TGCAGCGTTGAAGATCGGGGCAGCAACTCCTACGAGCAGTACTTC.

In its sample, this clonotype was seen a few times. The V gene is TRBV3-1, the J gene TRBJ2-7; D call uncertain. Germline CDR1 reads LGHDT; CDR2 reads YNNKEL (reference sequence). The CDR3 is 16 residues long. V was clipped by 0 bases and J by 2 bases, with 14 bases between them. The CDR3 nucleotides read TGTGCCAGCAGCCAAGATCGGCGAAGGGTCCCCTACGAGCAGTACTTC. It is translated as CASSQDRRRVPYEQYF.

Comments on this clonotype: A much larger clone sits a single nucleotide away, making a read error possible. The V call is TRBV5-1, the J call TRBJ2-3, with D uncertain. The CDR3 has 16 amino acids. Per germline, CDR1 SGHRS and CDR2 YFSETQ. CDR3 sequence: CASNLVGMRITDTQYF. The CDR3 bases are TGCGCCAGCAACTTGGTGGGGATGCGAATCACAGATACGCAGTATTTT.

The chain couples TRBV19 to TRBJ1-2; 8 nucleotides agree with TRBD1. CDR1 and CDR2 from the germline V gene are LNHDA and SQIVND (reference sequence). J gave up 7 bases and V 10 bases, and 17 bases lay outside the gene matches. This CDR3 has 15 amino acids. This chain's CDR3 is CATRAGGNILGGYTF. The CDR3 DNA reads as TGTGCCACCAGAGCAGGGGGCAATATCTTGGGTGGCTACACCTTC.

This clonotype was recorded a few times. DNA for the CDR3: TGTGCCAGCGCTGTCGTCGGTAGCGGGGAAGAGACCCAGTACTTC. It is translated as CASAVVGSGEETQYF. The rearrangement uses TRBV9 and TRBJ2-5, with 8 positions matching TRBD2. Trimming at V came to 7 bases and at J to 3 bases, leaving 11 bases not matched to a gene. This CDR3 comprises 15 residues. Germline V CDR1 and CDR2: SGDLS, YYNGEE.